A single sample is the source of the 8 T cell receptor beta chains below, sequenced in a study of cytomegalovirus exposure and HLA in healthy donors. The study ran its PCR with 60 Vbeta and 13 Jbeta primers. Repertoires were generated with immunoSEQ multiplex PCR, while TCRdb's copy carries only in-frame clones and drops some. The data hold 130,000 to 150,000 clones, with around 79% observed a single time. The sample comprised PBMCs. The receptors here all came from a woman between 40 and 50 years old in good health and CMV-seropositive.

This clone was seen only a few times. The chain has TRBV2 and TRBJ2-3, with D perhaps TRBD1 (6 bases). The ends were cut back, 5 bases at V and 2 bases at J, with 8 bases in the middle. Germline V gene lookup returns CDR1 SNHLY and CDR2 FYNNEI. The CDR3 contains 13 residues. The DNA for the CDR3 is TGTGCCAGCAGTCGACAGGTCACAGATACGCAGTATTTT. This codes for CASSRQVTDTQYF. Combining the CDR3 with reference TRBV2 and TRBJ2-3 gives the whole variable domain EPEVTQTPSHQVTQMGQEVILRCVPISNHLYFYWYRQILGQKVEFLVSFYNNEISEKSEIFDDQFSVERPDGSNFTLKIRSTKLEDSAMYFCASSRQVTDTQYFGPGTRLTVL.

This chain's CDR3 is CASSSKTGKSYEQYF. The CDR3 DNA sequence: TGTGCCAGCAGCTCAAAGACAGGGAAATCCTACGAGCAGTACTTC. The chain uses TRBV5-4 and TRBJ2-7, with 7 positions matching TRBD1. J lost 1 base, V lost 3 bases, and 7 bases had no gene match. There are 15 residues in the CDR3. Per the germline V gene, CDR1 is SGHNT and CDR2 is YYREEE (reference sequence).

With respect to this clone: The junction departs from the called germline gene at one end, perhaps through a read error. The CDR3 protein is CSSSLAGTTEGTGELFF. DNA for the CDR3: TGTTCCAGCAGCTTAGCAGGGACTACCGAAGGCACCGGGGAGCTGTTTTTT. The gene calls are TRBV7-9 and TRBJ2-2, with TRBD2 matching 7 bases. The CDR3 extends over 17 amino acids. CDR1 SEHNR and CDR2 FQNEAQ come from the germline V gene (reference sequence).

The chain has TRBV6-6 and TRBJ2-7, with 7 bases that match TRBD1. The CDR3 spans 15 residues. V lost 5 bases and J lost 3; bases outside the gene matches: 10. Per germline, CDR1 MNHNY and CDR2 SVGAGI (reference sequence). As DNA, the CDR3 is TGTGCCAGCAGTGGAGACCGGGGACAGATCTACGAGCAGTACTTC. Its translation is CASSGDRGQIYEQYF.

The V gene is TRBV11-2, the J gene TRBJ1-4; 8 bases line up with TRBD1. J was trimmed by 6 bases and V by 3 bases; bases with no gene match: 12. CDR1 is SGHAT and CDR2 is FQNNGV in the germline V gene. This CDR3 is built from 17 residues. The CDR3 DNA follows: TGTGCCAGCAGCTTGACAGGGGTTCTAAGGTTTCATGAAAAACTGTTTTTT. Its protein is CASSLTGVLRFHEKLFF.

This clone was found once. This sample also contains other DNA sequences that code for the same CDR3. This CDR3 reads CASRGQGGPDTQYF. In DNA form, the CDR3 reads TGTGCCAGCAGGGGACAGGGAGGGCCAGATACGCAGTATTTT. The chain combines TRBV28 with TRBJ2-3; TRBD1 aligns across 9 bases. Germline CDR1 and CDR2: MDHEN and SYDVKM. V trimming: 6 bases; J trimming: 4 bases; junction bases outside the gene matches: 5. CDR3 length: 14 amino acids.

The chain links TRBV2 to TRBJ1-4; possibly TRBD1 for D (6 bases). Trimming took 3 bases from V and 6 from J, leaving 32 bases between them. Germline values: CDR1 SNHLY, CDR2 FYNNEI. The CDR3 consists of 21 residues. CDR3: CASSDQGYRVVGVGEYEKLFF. CDR3 DNA: TGTGCCAGCAGTGACCAAGGATACAGGGTCGTGGGAGTGGGGGAATATGAAAAACTGTTTTTT.

For the CDR3, the DNA is TGTGCCATCAGTGACCTCGGGAGTAAGTTGAACACTGAAGCTTTCTTT. Residues: CAISDLGSKLNTEAFF. This sequence joins TRBV10-3 and TRBJ1-1; D gene unclear. The V end lost 3 bases, the J end lost 0 bases, and 14 bases lay between the germline ends. The CDR3 covers 16 residues. Per the germline V gene, CDR1 is ENHRY and CDR2 is SYGVKD.